What follows are 26 T cell receptor beta chains derived from one specimen sequenced in a study of circulating CD8 cells and anti-PD-1 response in melanoma. Each library started from 15 ng of total RNA using the QIAseq Immune Repertoire TCR panel. One entry per CDR3 protein results from TCRdb running MiXCR on the reads. The sample contains around 1,500 distinct CDR3 sequences, about 10% of which appear only once. Live CD3+CD8+TCRalphabeta+ cells were sorted into four subsets by PD-1 and/or TIGIT. Here the sequenced sample was CD8+ T cells from PBMCs, taken at baseline or after one month of anti-PD-1 therapy (not recorded which). The receptors originated from a human donor with melanoma.

This clonotype showed up just a few times. The chain couples TRBV20-1 to TRBJ2-1; no definite D call. The germline V gene has CDR1 DFQATT and CDR2 SNEGSKA (reference sequence). CDR3 length equals 8 residues. CDR3 loop: CSSNEQFF. The CDR3 nucleotides read TGCAGCTCCAATGAGCAGTTCTTC.

This clonotype is labeled medium-sized. The genes are TRBV7-2 and TRBJ2-7, with D unresolved. The CDR3 consists of 14 residues. Trimming stripped 2 bases from V and 2 bases from J, with 10 bases between. The germline gives CDR1 SGHTA, CDR2 FQGNSA. The CDR3 DNA is TGTGCCAGCAGCTTAATGTCTGACACCTACGAGCAGTACTTC. Residues: CASSLMSDTYEQYF. The full variable domain, completed using reference TRBV7-2 and TRBJ2-7, is GAGVSQSPSNKVTEKGKDVELRCDPISGHTALYWYRQSLGQGLEFLIYFQGNSAPDKSGLPSDRFSAERTGGSVSTLTIQRTQQEDSAVYLCASSLMSDTYEQYFGPGTRLTVT.

This clonotype ranks as medium-sized. The chain has TRBV7-9 and TRBJ1-2; TRBD1 agrees at 8 bases. The CDR3 length is 15 residues. V dropped 0 bases and J dropped 6; count of bases not matched to a gene: 6. Germline V lookup: CDR1 SEHNR, CDR2 FQNEAQ (reference sequence). The CDR3 loop is CASSLADDRGDGYTF. The CDR3 DNA sequence: TGTGCCAGCAGCTTAGCCGACGACAGGGGTGATGGCTACACCTTC.

This clonotype is labeled as medium-sized. The chain carries TRBV29-1 and TRBJ2-7; D perhaps matches TRBD1 (8 bases). Trimming removed 6 bases from V and 6 bases from J, with 18 bases in between. CDR1 is SQVTM, CDR2 ANQGSEA, per germline. The CDR3 has 13 residues. As DNA, the CDR3 is TGCAGCGTCGCGGACAGGGACTACGGCGAGCAGTACTTC. This sequence encodes CSVADRDYGEQYF.

In this sample, this clonotype is medium-sized (0.01 to 0.1%). The chain is built from TRBV7-3 and TRBJ2-1; D gene ambiguous. Germline V gives CDR1 SGHTA, CDR2 FQGTGA. This CDR3 is 16 amino acids long. Trimming cost V 0 bases and J 0 bases, with 9 bases left between them. For the CDR3, the DNA is TGTGCCAGCAGCTTAACGTACGCGGTCTCCTACAATGAGCAGTTCTTC. This sequence encodes CASSLTYAVSYNEQFF.

This chain uses TRBV30 with TRBJ2-1, with TRBD2 identical over 10 bases. Trimming took 0 bases from V and 7 from J; bases not matched to a gene: 3. Germline V lookup: CDR1 GTSNPN, CDR2 SVGIG (reference sequence). CDR3 length: 14 residues. CDR3 amino acids: CAWSVPAGGNEQFF. In nucleotides, the CDR3 is TGTGCCTGGAGTGTGCCAGCGGGAGGGAATGAGCAGTTCTTC. Together with reference TRBV30 and TRBJ2-1, the CDR3 gives the full variable domain: SQTIHQWPATLVQPVGSPLSLECTVEGTSNPNLYWYRQAAGRGLQLLFYSVGIGQISSEVPQNLSASRPQDRQFILSSKKLLLSDSGFYLCAWSVPAGGNEQFFGPGTRLTVL.

By share, this clonotype counts as medium-sized. V and J are TRBV5-4 and TRBJ2-7, with D maybe TRBD2 (5 bases). The CDR3 covers 13 residues. Germline V lookup: CDR1 SGHNT, CDR2 YYREEE (reference sequence). With 2 bases removed from V and 3 bases from J, the gap between germline ends came to 9 bases. The DNA for the CDR3 is TGTGCCAGCAGCTTTAGAGGGATCTACGAGCAGTACTTC. Its protein is CASSFRGIYEQYF. Looking up the rest from reference TRBV5-4 and TRBJ2-7 gives the full variable domain: ETGVTQSPTHLIKTRGQQVTLRCSSQSGHNTVSWYQQALGQGPQFIFQYYREEENGRGNFPPRFSGLQFPNYSSELNVNALELDDSALYLCASSFRGIYEQYFGPGTRLTVT.

This clonotype is medium-sized by share. An end of the junction does not agree with germline; a read error may underlie this. The chain combines TRBV19 with TRBJ1-1, with D unresolved. Germline CDR1 reads LNHDA; CDR2 reads SQIVND (reference sequence). This CDR3 has 14 residues. This chain's CDR3 is CASSIVHLNSEAFF. In DNA form, the CDR3 reads TGTGCCAGTAGTATAGTACACCTGAACAGTGAAGCTTTCTTT.

This clonotype counts as medium-sized. This sequence joins TRBV19 and TRBJ2-2, with 10 nucleotides matching TRBD1. CDR1 and CDR2 from the germline V gene are LNHDA and SQIVND (reference sequence). Losses at the gene ends were 3 bases for V and 6 bases for J; bases not matched to a gene: 4. The CDR3 sequence is 15 residues long. The CDR3 sequence: CASSIGGTGAGELFF. CDR3 DNA sequence: TGTGCCAGTAGTATCGGAGGGACAGGGGCCGGGGAGCTGTTTTTT.

This clonotype qualifies as medium-sized. The chain couples TRBV4-2 to TRBJ2-5, with D uncertain. V was shortened by 0 bases and J by 7 bases, with 12 bases between the two germline ends. The CDR3 loop spans 14 amino acids. CDR1 and CDR2 (germline): LGHNA, YNFKEQ. DNA of the CDR3: TGTGCCAGCAGCCAAGATGAGACGCAGTGGACCCAGTACTTC. The encoded protein is CASSQDETQWTQYF.

This clonotype is classed as large. The V gene is TRBV2, the J gene TRBJ2-6; TRBD1 matches 9 bases. J was trimmed by 0 bases and V by 8 bases; bases with no gene match: 2. Germline V gene sequence: CDR1 SNHLY, CDR2 FYNNEI. The CDR3 loop spans 15 amino acids. CDR3 loop: CASGDRVSGANVLTF. The CDR3 DNA follows: TGTGCCAGCGGGGACAGGGTCTCTGGGGCCAACGTCCTGACTTTC.

This clonotype is deemed medium-sized. The chain has TRBV6-2 or TRBV6-3 and TRBJ2-2, with D possibly being TRBD1 (6 bases). The CDR3 loop spans 18 amino acids. Germline V gene lookup returns CDR1 MNHEY and CDR2 SVGEGT. V was shortened by 2 bases and J by 3 bases, with 19 bases between the two germline ends. This CDR3 reads CASSYPLESGAHTGELFF. CDR3 DNA: TGTGCCAGCAGTTACCCGCTTGAGTCAGGGGCGCACACCGGGGAGCTGTTTTTT.

This clonotype is medium-sized. The gene calls are TRBV28 and TRBJ2-2; D might be TRBD2 (5 bases). Trimming shortened V by 6 bases and J by 1 base, and 15 bases separated the two germline ends. Per germline, CDR1 MDHEN and CDR2 SYDVKM. The CDR3 consists of 16 residues. The CDR3 reads CASRGVAGLNTGELFF. CDR3 nucleotides: TGTGCCAGCAGGGGTGTAGCAGGACTGAACACCGGGGAGCTGTTTTTT.

By sample fraction, this clonotype is medium-sized. This chain links TRBV27 with TRBJ1-2; tentative D call: TRBD1 (5 bases). The V gene lost 5 bases and the J gene lost 13 bases, with 20 bases spanning the gap. The CDR3 loop spans 13 amino acids. CDR1 is MNHEY and CDR2 is SMNVEV in the germline V gene (reference sequence). CDR3 amino acids: CASSPSYGGGFTF. The CDR3 DNA is TGTGCCAGCAGTCCATCGTACGGTGGGGGGTTCACCTTC.

About this clonotype: A read error may be the cause here, since a much bigger clone is one base away. The genes are TRBV27 and TRBJ2-1; no definite D call. V was cut by 7 bases and J by 5 bases, with 6 bases left in between. Per germline, CDR1 MNHEY and CDR2 SMNVEV (reference sequence). This CDR3 has 11 residues. CDR3 region: CASKTHNEQFF. CDR3 bases: TGTGCCAGCAAAACCCACAATGAGCAGTTCTTC.

This clonotype is medium-sized. V gene TRBV12-3 or TRBV12-4 combines with J gene TRBJ2-3; no definite D call. The CDR3 is made up of 14 amino acids. V was trimmed by 1 base and J by 3 bases, leaving 8 bases between them. The CDR3 nucleotides are TGTGCCAGCAGTTTAGATCCAGTGACAGATACGCAGTATTTT. It yields the protein CASSLDPVTDTQYF.

The chain carries TRBV5-5 and TRBJ1-5; possible D gene TRBD1, 6 bases. The CDR3 covers 13 residues. Trimming cost V 4 bases and J 7 bases, with 12 bases left between them. The germline V gene encodes CDR1 SGHKS and CDR2 YYEKEE (reference sequence). This CDR3 is CASSAQGSQPQHF. The CDR3 nucleotides read TGTGCCAGCAGCGCACAGGGAAGCCAGCCCCAGCATTTT.

This clonotype counts as medium-sized. CDR3 loop: CASSPGGLPYNEQFF. CDR3 DNA: TGTGCCAGCAGTCCCGGGGGTCTCCCCTACAATGAGCAGTTCTTC. This chain joins TRBV12-3 or TRBV12-4 and TRBJ2-1; possibly TRBD2 for D (6 bases). V lost 5 bases and J 2 bases, leaving 13 bases between the germline ends. The CDR3 is made up of 15 amino acids.

This clonotype ranks as medium-sized (0.01 to 0.1%). This CDR3 is CASAFELGGGTYGYTF. Written as DNA, the CDR3 is TGTGCCAGCGCCTTCGAGCTAGGAGGGGGAACCTATGGCTACACCTTC. The gene calls are TRBV27 and TRBJ1-2, with D possibly matching TRBD1 (6 bases). The length of the CDR3 is 16 residues. Trimming took off 8 bases at V and 4 bases at J, with 23 bases between the two ends. CDR1 is MNHEY, CDR2 SMNVEV, per germline (reference sequence).

In the case of this clonotype: Sequence at one end of the junction differs from germline and may be a read error. V is TRBV27 and J is TRBJ2-7; maybe TRBD2 (5 bases). The germline CDR1 and CDR2 sequences are MNHEY and SMNVEV (reference sequence). CDR3 length: 13 residues. This CDR3 reads CASSFGVQYVQYF. CDR3 DNA sequence: TGTGCCAGCAGTTTCGGGGTTCAATACGTGCAGTACTTC.

In its sample, this clonotype ranks as medium-sized. The chain combines TRBV19 with TRBJ1-5; D is ambiguous. V was trimmed by 5 bases and J by 0 bases, leaving 11 bases between them. The CDR3 loop spans 15 amino acids. Germline V lookup: CDR1 LNHDA, CDR2 SQIVND (reference sequence). Here the CDR3 reads CASSEEDGSNQPQHF. The CDR3 DNA follows: TGTGCCAGTAGTGAGGAGGACGGTAGCAATCAGCCCCAGCATTTT.

This clonotype is large. This chain uses TRBV27 with TRBJ1-5, with a tentative D call TRBD1 (5 bases). CDR1 is MNHEY and CDR2 is SMNVEV in the germline V gene (reference sequence). Trimming removed 2 bases at V and 2 bases at J, with 10 bases between. This CDR3 has 15 amino acids. DNA for the CDR3: TGTGCCAGCAGTTTAGGGGGAAATGGCAATCAGCCCCAGCATTTT. Residues: CASSLGGNGNQPQHF.

As regards this clonotype: This may be a read error: a much more frequent sequence differs by one nucleotide. It is likely a read error, because the conserved phenylalanine at the end of the CDR3 is missing. The gene calls are TRBV5-4 and TRBJ2-7, with D possibly matching TRBD1 (6 bases). The CDR3 has 12 amino acids. Germline V lookup: CDR1 SGHNT, CDR2 YYREEE (reference sequence). Trimming cost V 4 bases and J 3 bases, with 8 bases left between them. CDR3 in DNA: TGTGCCAGCAGCCTAGGGGGCTACGAGCAGTACCTC. Its protein is CASSLGGYEQYL.

This clonotype is labeled as medium-sized (0.01 to 0.1%). V and J are TRBV7-2 and TRBJ2-2, with TRBD2 matching over 9 bases. CDR1 is SGHTA, CDR2 FQGNSA, per germline. The V segment lost 4 bases and the J segment 7 bases; nucleotides outside the gene matches: 7. The length of the CDR3 is 15 residues. This chain's CDR3 is CASSSLAGAVGELFF. The CDR3 coding sequence is TGTGCCAGCAGCTCATTAGCGGGGGCGGTCGGGGAGCTGTTTTTT.

The genes are TRBV29-1 and TRBJ1-2; D ambiguous. Germline assignment: CDR1 SQVTM and CDR2 ANQGSEA. V dropped 3 bases and J dropped 1 base, with 6 bases sitting between them. The CDR3 sequence is 12 residues long. CDR3 in amino acids: CSVEGNNYGYTF. The CDR3 DNA sequence: TGCAGCGTTGAGGGAAATAACTATGGCTACACCTTC.

Judged by abundance, this clonotype is medium-sized. This rearrangement joins TRBV6-5 to TRBJ2-1; no clear D. This CDR3 has 15 residues. With 6 bases removed from V and 0 bases from J, the gap between germline ends came to 12 bases. Germline CDR1 reads MNHEY; CDR2 reads SVGAGI. The CDR3 reads CASSPSVGSYNEQFF. CDR3 in DNA: TGTGCCAGCAGCCCAAGCGTTGGCTCCTACAATGAGCAGTTCTTC.